The rows below give T cell receptor beta chains drawn from one sample of a study of beta chain features in type 1 diabetes. Measured with immunoSEQ multiplex PCR; TCRdb has only the in-frame clones, and not every one. The sample records around 430,000 clones, around 28% being singletons. The sequenced sample was naive CD4+ T cells from blood. These receptors were obtained from a man aged 18 to 35 in good health. Both conserved end residues are part of each CDR3. The D gene is left open where the match is weak. Rows may omit the clone size; those that give it use once, few, many or a size class.

d_call j_call clone_size v_call cdr3_nt cdr3_aa
. TRBJ2-4 . TRBV29-1 TGCAGCGTTGAAGATCTCGGTCGAAACATTCAGTACTTC CSVEDLGRNIQYF
TRBD1 TRBJ2-1 . TRBV7-2 TGTGCCAGCAGCCGCATCAGGACAGGGGGCAACAATGAGCAGTTCTTC CASSRIRTGGNNEQFF
. TRBJ2-1 . TRBV9 TGTGCCAGCAGCGCCTCGACAGGTGAAGCTTACAATGAGCAGTTCTTC CASSASTGEAYNEQFF
TRBD2 TRBJ2-1 few TRBV18 TGTGCCAGCTCAGCACTAGCGGGAGCTATGGATGAGCAGTTCTTC CASSALAGAMDEQFF
. TRBJ2-3 . TRBV20-1 TGCAGTGCTAGCGTAAATACGCAGTATTTT CSASVNTQYF
. TRBJ2-7 . TRBV29-1 TGCAGCGTTGGGGGGACCTCTGGGGTCTACGAGCAGTACTTC CSVGGTSGVYEQYF
. TRBJ2-7 . TRBV19 TGTGCCAGTTCGGTTGGGGTAGCGAGTTCCTACGAGCAGTACTTC CASSVGVASSYEQYF
. TRBJ2-7 few TRBV20-1 TGCAGCGCCCGGGCCCTTTACGAGCAGTACTTC CSARALYEQYF
. TRBJ1-5 few TRBV28 TGTGCCAGCAGTTCTCCTGAGGGGCCGCGTCAGCCCCAGCATTTT CASSSPEGPRQPQHF
. TRBJ2-7 few TRBV7-9 TGTGCCAGCAGCTTAGAGGGAGGAGGGACCGCCTTTCCCTACGAGCAGTACTTC CASSLEGGGTAFPYEQYF
TRBD1 TRBJ1-3 few TRBV29-1 TGCAGCGTCTCGGACAGGGGAGGAAACACCATATATTTT CSVSDRGGNTIYF